The T cell receptor (beta chain) under discussion was sequenced for a study of STAT5B mutations in CD4+ large granular lymphocyte leukemia. Healthy controls were blood donor buffy coats. Germline V gene sequence: CDR1 SGHNT, CDR2 YENEEA. V dropped 1 base and J dropped 4; count of bases not matched to a gene: 3. The CDR3 covers 15 residues. As regards this clone: Its antigen remains unidentified.

Sequencing was performed with immunoSEQ multiplex PCR; in TCRdb, only in-frame clones are kept and a portion is missing. Of around 23,000 clones listed, around three quarters were seen once; the top ten hold 0.4% to 0.45%. Study-wide points: No patients shared main leukemic clonotypes, though roughly 25% appeared at low frequency elsewhere.

This TCR was recovered from a human donor in good health. The rearrangement links TRBV11-3 to TRBJ1-5, with TRBD1 matching 8 bases. The sequencing input was CD4+ T cells from blood buffy coats. CDR3 nucleotides: TGTGCCAGCAGCTTAGGACAGGGGACTAATCAGCCCCAGCATTTT. Translation: CASSLGQGTNQPQHF.